The entry below describes one T cell receptor beta chain. This specimen belongs to a study of cytomegalovirus exposure and HLA in healthy donors. V shed 1 base and J 4 bases; nucleotides not matched to a gene: 1. Germline CDR1 and CDR2: ENHRY and SYGVKD. The CDR3 contains 14 residues. Libraries were prepared by immunoSEQ multiplex PCR; TCRdb keeps only in-frame clonotypes and omits some of them. Among about 78,000 clones listed, less than 96% were seen once. This rearrangement joins TRBV10-3 to TRBJ1-5; 7 bases line up with TRBD1. This clonotype was sampled from a man younger than 35 in good health and CMV-seropositive. Input material: PBMCs. CDR3 DNA: TGTGCCATCAGTGAGTGGACAGGTAATCAGCCCCAGCATTTT. Its protein product is CAISEWTGNQPQHF.